Here is one TCR beta chain with its context. Its cognate antigen is unknown. The sample belongs to a study of PD-L1 blockade in urothelial cancer. The study, taken as a whole, reports: Better progression-free and overall survival followed lower pretreatment blood clonality.

PCRs were each spiked with synthetic TCR analog templates. Measured with immunoSEQ multiplex PCR; TCRdb has only the in-frame clones, and not every one. The profile shows about 100,000 clones, about 90% of them singletons. V lost 6 bases, J lost 0 bases, and 16 bases stayed unmatched. Germline assignment: CDR1 SGDLS and CDR2 YYNGEE. This CDR3 region has 19 residues. This receptor was obtained from a woman older than 75 with urothelial cancer. This sample comprised PBMCs, obtained around atezolizumab (anti-PD-L1) treatment. The V call is TRBV9, the J call TRBJ2-2, with 8 bases that match TRBD1. CDR3 region: CASTRLDRASRSNTGELFF. The CDR3 region has the DNA TGTGCCAGCACGCGACTGGACAGGGCCTCTCGGTCGAACACCGGGGAGCTGTTTTTT.